This T cell receptor (beta chain) was retrieved from a study of blood T cell repertoires in COVID-19. About the study: COVID-19 samples from acute and convalescent phases originated in the United States, Italy and Spain. In each case, the material was cDNA or gDNA derived from T cells, B-cell-depleted T cells, or PBMCs.

Clones were sequenced by immunoSEQ multiplex PCR, and TCRdb holds only the in-frame ones, with some missing. This table holds about 74,000 clones, less than 90% found once. This clone came up a few times. The TCR sequence derives from a man in his fifties with active COVID-19. The sequenced sample was peripheral blood.

The CDR3 nucleotides read TGTGCCAGCAGCTTAGCGAGGGTTTCGAGCAATGAGCAGTTCTTC. Protein product: CASSLARVSSNEQFF. The rearrangement links TRBV7-2 to TRBJ2-1, with D maybe TRBD2 (5 bases). There are 15 residues in the CDR3. Germline loops: CDR1 SGHTA, CDR2 FQGNSA. Trimming took off 0 bases at V and 6 bases at J, with 12 bases between the two ends.